This T cell receptor beta chain is drawn from a study of T cell responses to AZD1222 COVID-19 vaccine. Study results and caveats: Repertoire sampling happened only post peak T cell response. Seropositivity was recorded at baseline in only a handful of AZD1222 recipients. Possibly, clonal diversity was underestimated; donors were largely white British and included more females.

Method: immunoSEQ multiplex PCR; TCRdb's copy keeps in-frame clones and lacks some. The profile shows 130,000 to 150,000 clones, 85% to 95% of them singletons. Germline CDR1 and CDR2: MNHEY and SVGEGT. The length of the CDR3 is 16 residues. V trimming: 2 bases; J trimming: 0 bases; junction bases outside the gene matches: 4. In regard to this clone: Its antigen is unidentified.

The sample in question was peripheral blood, obtained on day 0 of AZD1222 vaccination. This sequence originates from an adult in good health. V gene TRBV6-2 or TRBV6-3 combines with J gene TRBJ1-1; 9 positions match TRBD1. CDR3 loop: CASSYTGGFMNTEAFF. CDR3 DNA: TGTGCCAGCAGTTACACAGGGGGCTTTATGAACACTGAAGCTTTCTTT.